Included here is one T cell receptor beta chain sequence, with context. The intended depth for sequencing was 1 in 200,000 to 1 in 1 million T cells. TCRdb's copy holds only in-frame clones and misses some; the assay was immunoSEQ multiplex PCR. The table shows some 300,000 clones, with roughly 80% occurring only once. This entry comes from a study of cytotoxic CD8 clonotypes in ibrutinib-treated CLL. The CDR3 is made up of 14 amino acids. V lost 4 bases and J lost 7, with 16 bases in between. The germline gives CDR1 MNHEY, CDR2 SMNVEV (reference sequence). Sequenced material: PBMCs, taken before ibrutinib treatment. The V call is TRBV27, the J call TRBJ2-5, with D maybe TRBD2 (5 bases). The TCR originated in a human donor with chronic lymphocytic leukemia. CDR3 coding DNA: TGTGCCAGCAGTTCGAACGGGATACTAGGGACCCAGTACTTC. Protein product: CASSSNGILGTQYF.